This TCR beta chain was identified in a study of post-analysis software for immune sequencing data (dated by TCRdb to between 2015 and 2016). Background on the whole study: The recorded disease courses included relapsing-remitting, secondary progressive and progressive-relapsing multiple sclerosis, and some patients had no subtype annotation. Patient repertoires were compared against roughly 12 previously published healthy control repertoires from donors aged about 6 to 26 years. A subset of samples was prepared in parallel using single-end sample barcoding, then pooled and co-amplified after Illumina adapter ligation.

To demonstrate the VDJtools post-analysis software, TCR beta repertoires were profiled from the peripheral blood of 13 young patients with multiple sclerosis. Multiple sclerosis patients were children and adolescents aged roughly 6 to 17 years. Library method: PCR. Sequencing instrument: Illumina HiSeq 2500. To reduce PCR and sequencing biases, unique molecular identifiers were incorporated into the TCR beta cDNA libraries. Roughly 500,000 cDNA molecules were obtained for every 1 to 10 million input T cells, so each molecule roughly corresponded to one T cell. The patient libraries were prepared and sequenced using the same protocol as the earlier healthy control dataset. Samples belonging to the same batch were prepared together, multiplexed and sequenced on a shared HiSeq lane. In the source study's methods: Raw barcoded reads were processed with MIGEC, discarding single-read molecular identifier groups before consensus assembly and CDR3 extraction. VDJtools was used for post-analysis of the clonotype tables, with diversity normalized by down-sampling every dataset to the smallest sample size. Repertoire overlap clustering matched CDR3 amino acid but not nucleotide sequences to correct batch-related cross-sample contamination. The public sequencing data were trimmed at Q25 with fastp and processed into clonotypes with MiXCR by TCRdb, which kept only in-frame beta chains. Each entry merges the rows of one CDR3 protein and shows their most common DNA and genes. Here the V and J calls rest on TCRdb's processing, not on the authors' analysis. For this sample there are about 400,000 distinct CDR3 sequences; around a third appear just once. The top ten clonotypes cover 13% of the sample.

This clonotype was picked up a small number of times. What antigen it recognizes has not been identified. Qualities for individual bases were not recorded, and no much larger clone is one base off. Here is what the overall study found, with its caveats: Direct clustering with F measure revealed strong co-clustering of samples prepared in the same batch, which led to a batch-effect correction. The multiple sclerosis patient group was slightly younger than the control group. Significantly higher frequencies in patients than in controls were found for roughly five TRBV segments, including TRBV5-6, TRBV5-1 and TRBV20-1. Normalized Chao1 diversity was significantly lower in multiple sclerosis patients than controls, suggesting substantial peripheral T-cell clonal expansion.

From the cysteine up to the phenylalanine, the CDR3 has a length of 16 residues. Kept here is only the CDR3 DNA, which spans 48 bases and is read in frame from base 1. V is clipped by 6 bases and J by 0 bases, and the sequence between their germline boundaries is 15 bases long. The receptor chain draws on TRBV12-3 or TRBV12-4 and TRBJ2-1; no D gene call is confident. The clonotype comes from a girl aged 5-17 years with multiple sclerosis. The sample taken for sequencing was blood. At the DNA level, the sequence is TGTGCCAGCAGCAGAATTGCCTTTAGCTCCTACAATGAGCAGTTCTTC. Its protein reads: CASSRIAFSSYNEQFF.